What follows are 26 T cell receptor beta chains derived from one specimen sequenced in a study of T cell responses to AZD1222 COVID-19 vaccine. Here immunoSEQ multiplex PCR was the method, and the copy in TCRdb shows in-frame clones only, minus some. The sample lists some 100,000 clones, 86% seen once, with roughly 10% in the top ten. This sample comprised peripheral blood, obtained on day 0 of AZD1222 vaccination. These receptors were taken from an adult in good health.

The chain carries TRBV5-1 and TRBJ1-2, with 8 bases that match TRBD1. CDR3 size: 15 residues. V was clipped by 0 bases and J by 5 bases; unmatched bases: 6. Germline CDR1 SGHRS, CDR2 YFSETQ. The CDR3: CASSLVQGGSYGYTF. In DNA form, the CDR3 reads TGCGCCAGCAGCTTGGTACAGGGGGGAAGTTATGGCTACACCTTC.

V and J are TRBV25-1 and TRBJ2-3; D gene ambiguous. The CDR3 contains 15 residues. Germline V lookup: CDR1 MGHDK, CDR2 SYGVNS. V was shortened by 10 bases and J by 2 bases, with 19 bases between the two germline ends. CDR3 nucleotide sequence: TGTGCCATATCGACCTCCCATTCCCCCACAGATACGCAGTATTTT. It codes for CAISTSHSPTDTQYF.

To note about this clone: Other DNA sequences of this sample code for an identical CDR3. The chain is built from TRBV5-4 and TRBJ1-3; TRBD1 agrees at 7 bases. Germline-derived CDR1 and CDR2 are SGHNT and YYREEE (reference sequence). Trimming at V came to 4 bases and at J to 2 bases, leaving 3 bases not matched to a gene. The CDR3 loop spans 14 amino acids. CDR3 sequence reads: CASSAGTAGNTIYF. The CDR3 DNA follows: TGTGCCAGCAGCGCTGGGACAGCTGGAAACACCATATATTTT.

This chain connects TRBV5-1 to TRBJ2-1, with D perhaps given as TRBD1 or TRBD2 (6 bases each). Germline V gene sequence: CDR1 SGHRS, CDR2 YFSETQ. Trimming pared 0 bases from V and 4 bases from J, leaving 14 bases between. CDR3 size: 16 residues. The DNA for the CDR3 is TGCGCCAGCAGCTTGGGAGGCGGGACACCTTACAATGAGCAGTTCTTC. Translating it yields CASSLGGGTPYNEQFF.

This chain joins TRBV10-3 and TRBJ2-1; no clear D. Germline CDR1 and CDR2: ENHRY and SYGVKD. The CDR3 contains 14 residues. Trimming shortened V by 4 bases and J by 7 bases, and 14 bases separated the two germline ends. DNA of the CDR3: TGTGCCATCAGTGTTGACCCCTCCGTTAATGAGCAGTTCTTC. This gives the protein CAISVDPSVNEQFF.

This clone was observed once. The rearrangement links TRBV11-1 to TRBJ2-1, with a tentative D call TRBD2 (5 bases). The CDR3 runs 14 residues. Germline assignment: CDR1 SGHAT and CDR2 FQDESV (reference sequence). V lost 0 bases and J lost 8, with 11 bases in between. CDR3 amino acids: CASSLARGWDEQFF. In DNA form, the CDR3 reads TGTGCCAGCAGCTTAGCGCGAGGGTGGGATGAGCAGTTCTTC.

The V gene is TRBV6-5, the J gene TRBJ2-7; 8 nucleotides agree with TRBD1. The CDR3 length is 15 residues. The J segment lost 2 bases and the V segment lost 6 bases, leaving 9 bases of the junction unmatched. Germline V gene sequence: CDR1 MNHEY, CDR2 SVGAGI. CDR3 DNA: TGTGCCAGCAGGGGGTTGGGACAGGCGGCCTACGAGCAGTACTTC. This gives the protein CASRGLGQAAYEQYF.

The chain couples TRBV24-1 to TRBJ1-5; weak D call: TRBD1 (6 bases). Germline V gene data show CDR1 as KGHDR and CDR2 as SFDVKD. The CDR3 has 15 amino acids. Trimming stripped 5 bases from V and 1 base from J, with 11 bases between. The CDR3 DNA follows: TGTGCCACCAGTGGGGGAGGGGGAAGCAATCAGCCCCAGCATTTT. It encodes CATSGGGGSNQPQHF.

The chain carries TRBV6-5 and TRBJ1-1; D is undetermined. The CDR3 covers 15 residues. Germline V gene lookup returns CDR1 MNHEY and CDR2 SVGAGI. Trimming took 2 bases from V and 1 from J, leaving 11 bases between them. The CDR3 spells CASSYGRRPNTEAFF. The CDR3 DNA follows: TGTGCCAGCAGTTACGGAAGGAGACCGAACACTGAAGCTTTCTTT.

The V call is TRBV30, the J call TRBJ2-2, with D uncertain. Germline V gene data show CDR1 as GTSNPN and CDR2 as SVGIG (reference sequence). Trimming cost V 8 bases and J 0 bases, with 13 bases left between them. This CDR3 spans 14 amino acids. The CDR3 DNA sequence: TGTGCCAGGCGACCCGGCGCGAACACCGGGGAGCTGTTTTTT. Encoded protein: CARRPGANTGELFF.

V usage is TRBV28 and J usage is TRBJ1-5, with TRBD1 identical over 8 bases. Germline V gives CDR1 MDHEN, CDR2 SYDVKM. The V and J ends lost 3 bases and 4 bases, in that order; junction bases with no gene match: 5. CDR3 length: 15 amino acids. The CDR3 protein is CASSLYGQGNQPQHF. The CDR3 region has the DNA TGTGCCAGCAGTTTGTATGGACAGGGAAATCAGCCCCAGCATTTT.

This chain connects TRBV28 to TRBJ1-3; tentatively, D is TRBD1 (5 bases). Deletions cut 5 bases from V and 2 bases from J, with 13 bases between. Germline loops: CDR1 MDHEN, CDR2 SYDVKM. The CDR3 extends over 15 amino acids. Here the CDR3 reads CASSPPDSTGNTIYF. The CDR3 region has the DNA TGTGCCAGCAGTCCTCCCGACAGCACTGGAAACACCATATATTTT.

This chain joins TRBV5-5 and TRBJ1-1, with TRBD1 matching over 7 bases. Germline CDR1 reads SGHKS; CDR2 reads YYEKEE (reference sequence). The CDR3 has 14 residues. V lost 2 bases to trimming and J lost 4 bases; unmatched junction nucleotides: 5. CDR3: CASSFDYRGTEAFF. The CDR3 bases are TGTGCCAGCAGCTTCGACTACAGGGGCACTGAAGCTTTCTTT.

A remark on this clone: The same CDR3 can be traced to other DNA sequences in this sample. The V call is TRBV3-1 (or the pseudogene TRBV3-2), the J call TRBJ2-5; the match to TRBD2 covers 11 bases. The V and J ends lost 1 base and 1 base, in that order; junction bases with no gene match: 2. Germline CDR1 and CDR2: LGHDT and YNNKEL (reference sequence). The CDR3 loop spans 16 amino acids. CDR3 loop: CASSQGLAGGQETQYF. CDR3 nucleotide sequence: TGTGCCAGCAGCCAAGGTCTAGCGGGGGGCCAAGAGACCCAGTACTTC.

The chain uses TRBV7-9 and TRBJ2-7; D may be TRBD2 (7 bases). The DNA end is more similar to TRBJ2-1, so the J call may be wrong. This CDR3 is 13 amino acids long. Per the germline V gene, CDR1 is SEHNR and CDR2 is FQNEAQ (reference sequence). As DNA, the CDR3 is TGTGCCAGCAGCTTAGACGTCGGGGGGCTTCAGTTCTTC. Its translation is CASSLDVGGLQFF.

The chain joins TRBV7-2 to TRBJ1-6, with unresolved D. CDR3 size: 15 residues. Trimming stripped 1 base from V and 4 bases from J, with 8 bases between. The germline V gene encodes CDR1 SGHTA and CDR2 FQGNSA. The CDR3 loop reads CASSLEARYNSPLHF. The CDR3 nucleotides read TGTGCCAGCAGCTTAGAAGCACGTTATAATTCACCCCTCCACTTT.

The rearrangement links TRBV9 to TRBJ1-1; 8 nucleotides align to TRBD1. Trimming removed 4 bases from V and 6 bases from J; junction bases left unmatched: 8. CDR3 size: 14 residues. Germline CDR1 is SGDLS and CDR2 is YYNGEE. As DNA, the CDR3 is TGTGCCAGCAGCCCACAGGGGGTTACGGCTGAAGCTTTCTTT. Translated: CASSPQGVTAEAFF.

This chain joins TRBV5-1 and TRBJ1-4, with 7 nucleotides matching TRBD1. The junction had 9 bases not matched to a gene; V was cut back by 4 bases and J by 3 bases. The CDR3 is 16 amino acids. Germline V gives CDR1 SGHRS, CDR2 YFSETQ. The chain's CDR3 is CASSRLKQGANEKLFF. The CDR3 nucleotides are TGCGCCAGCAGCAGGCTAAAGCAGGGGGCTAATGAAAAACTGTTTTTT.

The genes are TRBV29-1 and TRBJ1-1, with 7 nucleotides matching TRBD1. CDR1 SQVTM and CDR2 ANQGSEA come from the germline V gene. V trimming: 6 bases; J trimming: 1 base; junction bases outside the gene matches: 5. This CDR3 has 13 residues. CDR3 loop: CSVGQPRNTEAFF. CDR3 in DNA: TGCAGCGTGGGACAGCCTCGGAACACTGAAGCTTTCTTT.

The V call is TRBV7-2, the J call TRBJ1-2, with D hard to call. V shed 1 base and J shed 2 bases, with 8 bases lying between them. This CDR3 spans 14 amino acids. In germline, CDR1 is SGHTA, CDR2 FQGNSA. The CDR3 DNA follows: TGTGCCAGCAGCTTAGGTGCAGGAAACTATGGCTACACCTTC. Encoded protein: CASSLGAGNYGYTF. Supplemented by reference TRBV7-2 and TRBJ1-2, the full variable domain reads GAGVSQSPSNKVTEKGKDVELRCDPISGHTALYWYRQSLGQGLEFLIYFQGNSAPDKSGLPSDRFSAERTGGSVSTLTIQRTQQEDSAVYLCASSLGAGNYGYTFGSGTRLTVV.

The chain joins TRBV7-2 to TRBJ2-7; D unresolved. Germline CDR1 is SGHTA and CDR2 is FQGNSA. The V end was cut by 8 bases, the J end by 0 bases, with 11 bases between. There are 13 residues in the CDR3. CDR3 amino acids: CASGRPGSYEQYF. The CDR3 DNA reads TGTGCCAGCGGGCGTCCAGGCTCCTACGAGCAGTACTTC.

The chain employs TRBV5-6 and TRBJ2-7; TRBD1 agrees at 10 bases. The CDR3 contains 16 residues. Trimming took 2 bases from V and 0 from J; bases not matched to a gene: 5. Germline CDR1 is SGHDT and CDR2 is YYEEEE. The CDR3 here is CASSFLGTGASYEQYF. In nucleotides, the CDR3 is TGTGCCAGCAGCTTTCTGGGGACAGGGGCCTCCTACGAGCAGTACTTC. Complete variable domain (other parts from reference TRBV5-6 and TRBJ2-7): DAGVTQSPTHLIKTRGQQVTLRCSPKSGHDTVSWYQQALGQGPQFIFQYYEEEERQRGNFPDRFSGHQFPNYSSELNVNALLLGDSALYLCASSFLGTGASYEQYFGPGTRLTVT.

This clone has a single count. V is TRBV24-1 and J is TRBJ2-1; 8 bases match TRBD1. The CDR3 runs to 16 residues. Looked up from germline, CDR1 is KGHDR and CDR2 is SFDVKD. J lost 4 bases, V lost 3 bases, and 7 bases had no gene match. In nucleotides, the CDR3 is TGTGCCACCAGTGATCGACAGGGGACGGTTTACAATGAGCAGTTCTTC. It specifies CATSDRQGTVYNEQFF.

The chain combines TRBV3-1 (or the pseudogene TRBV3-2) with TRBJ2-1, with 13 bases identical to TRBD2. The CDR3 contains 16 residues. After removal of 2 bases from V and 8 bases from J, the junction contained 6 bases not matched to a gene. CDR1 LGHDT and CDR2 YNNKEL come from the germline V gene (reference sequence). The CDR3 sequence is CASSQSGTSGAYEQFF. The CDR3, as DNA: TGTGCCAGCAGCCAATCCGGGACTAGCGGGGCCTATGAGCAGTTCTTC.

The rearrangement joins TRBV6-1 to TRBJ2-2; D is unresolved. Trimming took off 0 bases at V and 1 base at J, with 6 bases between the two ends. CDR3 size: 15 residues. CDR1 and CDR2 from the germline V gene are MNHNS and SASEGT. CDR3 protein: CASSEAAWNTGELFF. CDR3 nucleotides: TGTGCCAGCAGTGAAGCGGCGTGGAACACCGGGGAGCTGTTTTTT.

V is TRBV28 and J is TRBJ2-3; 9 bases are shared with TRBD1. The CDR3 is 17 amino acids. The V segment lost 4 bases and the J segment 0 bases; nucleotides outside the gene matches: 8. The V gene's germline CDR1 is MDHEN and CDR2 SYDVKM. The CDR3 DNA follows: TGTGCCAGCAGTTACGGGACAGGGATTACTAGCACAGATACGCAGTATTTT. Translated, it gives CASSYGTGITSTDTQYF. Combining the CDR3 with reference TRBV28 and TRBJ2-3 gives the whole variable domain DVKVTQSSRYLVKRTGEKVFLECVQDMDHENMFWYRQDPGLGLRLIYFSYDVKMKEKGDIPEGYSVSREKKERFSLILESASTNQTSMYLCASSYGTGITSTDTQYFGPGTRLTVL.